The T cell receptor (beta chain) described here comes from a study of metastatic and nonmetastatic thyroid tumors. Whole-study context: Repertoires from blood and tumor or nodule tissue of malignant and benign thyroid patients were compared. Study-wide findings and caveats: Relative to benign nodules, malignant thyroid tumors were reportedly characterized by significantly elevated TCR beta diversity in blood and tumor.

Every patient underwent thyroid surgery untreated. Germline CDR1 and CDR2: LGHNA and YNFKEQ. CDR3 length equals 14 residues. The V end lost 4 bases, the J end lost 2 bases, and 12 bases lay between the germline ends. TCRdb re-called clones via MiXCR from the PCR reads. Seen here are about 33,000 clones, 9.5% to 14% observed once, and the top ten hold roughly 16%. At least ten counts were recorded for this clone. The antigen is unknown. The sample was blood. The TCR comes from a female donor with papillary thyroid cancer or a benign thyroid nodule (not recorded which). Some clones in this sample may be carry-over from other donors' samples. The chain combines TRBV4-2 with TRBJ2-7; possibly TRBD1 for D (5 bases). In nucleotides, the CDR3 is TGTGCCAGCAGCCCTATGACAGAACCCTACGAGCAGTACTTC. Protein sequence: CASSPMTEPYEQYF.